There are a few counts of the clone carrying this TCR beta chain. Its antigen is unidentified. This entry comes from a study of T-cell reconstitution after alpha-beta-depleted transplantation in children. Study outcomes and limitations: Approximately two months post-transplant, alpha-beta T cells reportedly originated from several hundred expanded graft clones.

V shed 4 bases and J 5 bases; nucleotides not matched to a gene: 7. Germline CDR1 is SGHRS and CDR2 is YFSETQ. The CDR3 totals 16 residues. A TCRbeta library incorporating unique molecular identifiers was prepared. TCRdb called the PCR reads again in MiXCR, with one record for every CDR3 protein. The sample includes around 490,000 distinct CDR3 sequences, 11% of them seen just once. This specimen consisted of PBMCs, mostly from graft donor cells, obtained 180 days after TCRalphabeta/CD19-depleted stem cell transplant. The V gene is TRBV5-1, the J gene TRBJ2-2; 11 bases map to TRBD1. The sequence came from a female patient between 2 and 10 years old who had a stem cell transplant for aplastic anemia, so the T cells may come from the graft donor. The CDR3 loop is CASSPGQGARTGELFF. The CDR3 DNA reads TGCGCCAGCAGCCCCGGACAGGGGGCGCGTACCGGGGAGCTGTTTTTT.